Shown below are 25 T cell receptor beta chains from a single sample sequenced in a study of T-cell reconstitution after alpha-beta-depleted transplantation in children. Unique molecular identifiers featured in how the TCRbeta library was prepared. MiXCR was run by TCRdb on the PCR reads, yielding one entry per CDR3 protein. This sample carries about 870,000 distinct CDR3 sequences, about 15% of them seen once, and the ten largest clones take approximately 5%. Sample: PBMCs, mostly from graft donor cells, taken 360 days after TCRalphabeta/CD19-depleted stem cell transplant. Receptors originate from a male patient aged 10 to 17 who had a stem cell transplant for acute lymphoblastic leukemia, so the T cells may come from the graft donor.

DNA of the CDR3: TGTGCCAGCAGCCAAGGGGAAGGGATCGCCTACGAGCAGTACTTC. Protein: CASSQGEGIAYEQYF. The chain is built from TRBV4-2 and TRBJ2-7; D ambiguous. This CDR3 contains 15 residues. The ends were cut back, 1 base at V and 2 bases at J, with 12 bases in the middle. Germline V lookup: CDR1 LGHNA, CDR2 YNFKEQ.

The chain links TRBV5-5 to TRBJ1-1, with 7 bases lining up with TRBD1. V trimming: 1 base; J trimming: 1 base; junction bases outside the gene matches: 7. Germline CDR1 is SGHKS and CDR2 is YYEKEE (reference sequence). CDR3 size: 16 residues. DNA of the CDR3: TGTGCCAGCAGCTTGATGGTTAGGGGGCGGAACACTGAAGCTTTCTTT. This translates into CASSLMVRGRNTEAFF.

This rearrangement joins TRBV5-6 to TRBJ2-1; D is uncertain. The CDR3 spans 13 residues. Looked up from germline, CDR1 is SGHDT and CDR2 is YYEEEE. Trimming stripped 4 bases from V and 9 bases from J, with 14 bases between. The CDR3: CASSPTDWGEQFF. The DNA for the CDR3 is TGTGCCAGCAGCCCTACCGATTGGGGTGAGCAGTTCTTC.

The chain has TRBV4-1 and TRBJ2-1; 8 bases align to TRBD2. This CDR3 has 17 residues. Trimming removed 4 bases from V and 7 bases from J; junction bases left unmatched: 15. CDR1 and CDR2 (germline): MGHRA, YSYEKL. The CDR3 nucleotides read TGCGCCAGCAGCCTGGGACTAGGAATCAGAGGTCAAAATGAGCAGTTCTTC. Translating it yields CASSLGLGIRGQNEQFF.

In this sample, this clonotype turned up many times. This sequence joins TRBV15 and TRBJ2-7; 8 positions match TRBD1. This CDR3 contains 15 residues. CDR1 is LNHNV and CDR2 is YYDKDF in the germline V gene (reference sequence). J gave up 3 bases and V 5 bases, and 9 bases lay outside the gene matches. This CDR3 reads CATSVRQGINYEQYF. CDR3 nucleotides: TGTGCCACCAGCGTACGACAGGGGATTAACTACGAGCAGTACTTC.

V is TRBV3-1 and J is TRBJ2-7; D gene ambiguous. Per germline, CDR1 LGHDT and CDR2 YNNKEL (reference sequence). V dropped 1 base and J dropped 4 bases, with 8 bases sitting between them. The CDR3 has 13 residues. Here the CDR3 reads CASSQALAYEQYF. As DNA, the CDR3 is TGTGCCAGCAGCCAAGCCCTTGCGTACGAGCAGTACTTC.

The chain carries TRBV27 and TRBJ2-1; 7 bases line up with TRBD2. The ends lost 3 bases at V and 2 bases at J; junction bases unmatched: 13. This CDR3 contains 18 residues. Germline assignment: CDR1 MNHEY and CDR2 SMNVEV (reference sequence). The DNA of the CDR3 is TGTGCCAGCAGTTTGTCGCGGGAGTCGGTGTCCCCCTACAATGAGCAGTTCTTC. It yields the protein CASSLSRESVSPYNEQFF.

This clonotype has at least ten counts. This sequence joins TRBV5-5 and TRBJ1-6; D remains unclear. V lost 4 bases and J 10 bases, leaving 24 bases between the germline ends. Germline V gene data show CDR1 as SGHKS and CDR2 as YYEKEE (reference sequence). This CDR3 comprises 17 residues. The CDR3 DNA follows: TGTGCCAGCAGCCCCGCCCTGGTTGGAGGGTCCGGCTCACCCCTCCACTTT. The encoded protein is CASSPALVGGSGSPLHF. The whole variable domain, filled in from reference TRBV5-5 and TRBJ1-6, reads DAGVTQSPTHLIKTRGQQVTLRCSPISGHKSVSWYQQVLGQGPQFIFQYYEKEERGRGNFPDRFSARQFPNYSSELNVNALLLGDSALYLCASSPALVGGSGSPLHFGNGTRLTVT.

This clonotype appeared a few times. V and J are TRBV2 and TRBJ2-7; 9 bases fit TRBD1. V shed 4 bases and J 6 bases; nucleotides not matched to a gene: 4. The CDR3 runs to 13 residues. In germline, CDR1 is SNHLY, CDR2 FYNNEI. The DNA of the CDR3 is TGTGCCAGCAGTGCCGAGACAGGGGGCGAGCAGTACTTC. Amino acids: CASSAETGGEQYF.

This clonotype was seen at least ten times. The chain has TRBV12-3 or TRBV12-4 and TRBJ2-1; D ambiguous. This CDR3 has 14 amino acids. The V end lost 6 bases, the J end lost 1 base, and 10 bases lay between the germline ends. The CDR3 DNA sequence: TGTGCCAGCAGACCGACCCTGTCCTACAATGAGCAGTTCTTC. Protein product: CASRPTLSYNEQFF.

The chain couples TRBV5-1 to TRBJ2-7; perhaps TRBD2 as D (5 bases). The CDR3 runs 19 residues. V lost 0 bases and J 0 bases, leaving 22 bases between the germline ends. CDR1 is SGHRS, CDR2 YFSETQ, per germline. CDR3 amino acids: CASSLARFSIATLSYEQYF. DNA of the CDR3: TGCGCCAGCAGCTTGGCCCGTTTTAGTATAGCGACCCTCTCCTACGAGCAGTACTTC.

This clonotype has more than one count but fewer than ten. V and J are TRBV3-1 and TRBJ2-5, with no clear D. Trimming took off 1 base at V and 0 bases at J, with 12 bases between the two ends. Germline V lookup: CDR1 LGHDT, CDR2 YNNKEL (reference sequence). This CDR3 has 16 residues. For the CDR3, the DNA is TGTGCCAGCAGCCAAGGAGCCCTACCAAACCAAGAGACCCAGTACTTC. This gives the protein CASSQGALPNQETQYF.

The chain couples TRBV10-3 to TRBJ2-5; TRBD2 is a possible D gene (5 bases). Per germline, CDR1 ENHRY and CDR2 SYGVKD. The V and J ends lost 10 bases and 5 bases respectively, with 14 bases between them. The CDR3 has 12 residues. The CDR3 sequence: CATGGPWETQYF. In DNA form, the CDR3 reads TGTGCCACGGGCGGGCCGTGGGAGACCCAGTACTTC.

The sample holds a few counts of this clonotype. This chain links TRBV12-3 or TRBV12-4 with TRBJ2-7; perhaps TRBD1 as D (6 bases). The CDR3 loop spans 15 amino acids. V gave up 3 bases and J gave up 3 bases, with 15 bases separating them. CDR3 sequence: CASSLVGDTFYEQYF. CDR3 DNA: TGTGCCAGCAGTTTGGTTGGGGACACTTTCTACGAGCAGTACTTC.

This clonotype was detected a few times. The V and J genes are TRBV3-1 and TRBJ1-3; D is possibly TRBD1 (6 bases). This CDR3 comprises 16 residues. Germline V gene sequence: CDR1 LGHDT, CDR2 YNNKEL (reference sequence). Trimming pared 3 bases from V and 0 bases from J, leaving 12 bases between. CDR3 DNA: TGTGCCAGCAGCCAGAGACAGGCATACTCTGGAAACACCATATATTTT. Translating gives CASSQRQAYSGNTIYF.

This chain joins TRBV5-1 and TRBJ2-1; D uncertain. Between the trimmed V and J ends, which lost 4 bases and 9 bases, there was a span of 29 bases. Germline V gene lookup returns CDR1 SGHRS and CDR2 YFSETQ. The CDR3 contains 18 residues. The CDR3 DNA reads as TGCGCCAGCAGCGTGTATACCTTCACCGGCCCTGACGGTGGTGAGCAGTTCTTC. Its protein is CASSVYTFTGPDGGEQFF.

This clonotype showed up just a few times. This sequence joins TRBV6-1 and TRBJ2-3, with 8 nucleotides matching TRBD2. Germline V lookup: CDR1 MNHNS, CDR2 SASEGT. This CDR3 comprises 17 residues. V gave up 8 bases and J gave up 2 bases; unmatched junction bases: 15. As DNA, the CDR3 is TGTGCCAGCTCACGCCGAGCGGGAGCTGGCCTCACAGATACGCAGTATTTT. Amino acids: CASSRRAGAGLTDTQYF.

The chain uses TRBV19 and TRBJ1-1; 7 nucleotides agree with TRBD1. This CDR3 spans 17 amino acids. V was clipped by 10 bases and J by 0 bases; unmatched bases: 17. In germline, CDR1 is LNHDA, CDR2 SQIVND (reference sequence). DNA for the CDR3: TGTGCCACTCGAGAGGTTTACAGGGGTTGGGTGAACACTGAAGCTTTCTTT. Its protein product is CATREVYRGWVNTEAFF.

The chain uses TRBV5-1 and TRBJ2-1; TRBD1 is a possible D gene (5 bases). CDR3 length: 14 amino acids. Trimming stripped 0 bases from V and 9 bases from J, with 13 bases between. From germline, CDR1 is SGHRS and CDR2 YFSETQ. The CDR3 region is CASSLEGGRGEQFF. The CDR3 bases are TGCGCCAGCAGCTTGGAGGGTGGTAGGGGTGAGCAGTTCTTC. Drawing the rest from reference TRBV5-1 and TRBJ2-1, the complete variable domain is KAGVTQTPRYLIKTRGQQVTLSCSPISGHRSVSWYQQTPGQGLQFLFEYFSETQRNKGNFPGRFSGRQFSNSRSEMNVSTLELGDSALYLCASSLEGGRGEQFFGPGTRLTVL.

The V call is TRBV6-1, the J call TRBJ2-1; 9 nucleotides agree with TRBD1. V shed 4 bases, J shed 5 bases, and the junction held 6 bases outside the gene matches. CDR3 length: 15 residues. Germline V gene data show CDR1 as MNHNS and CDR2 as SASEGT. CDR3 in DNA: TGTGCCAGCAGTGCGGACAGGGGCCCCAACAATGAGCAGTTCTTC. It encodes CASSADRGPNNEQFF.

The table lists this clonotype with a few counts. The chain couples TRBV29-1 to TRBJ1-4; 7 bases align to TRBD1. CDR1 SQVTM and CDR2 ANQGSEA come from the germline V gene. The CDR3 is 13 residues long. Germline trimming cut 7 bases from V and 8 bases from J; bases unmatched to any gene: 10. The CDR3 coding sequence is TGCAGCGCCTCCGGGACAGTGGCCGAAAAACTGTTTTTT. As protein: CSASGTVAEKLFF.

This clonotype was counted a single time. The chain carries TRBV6-1 and TRBJ2-3; D possibly corresponds to TRBD1 (7 bases). CDR3 size: 16 residues. The V gene lost 6 bases and the J gene lost 0 bases, with 16 bases spanning the gap. The germline CDR1 and CDR2 sequences are MNHNS and SASEGT. The CDR3 region has the DNA TGTGCCAGCAGCCCAGGGGGGCGCCGTAGCACAGATACGCAGTATTTT. Encoded protein: CASSPGGRRSTDTQYF.

This CDR3 is CASSYRTDPLYEQYF. CDR3 in DNA: TGCGCCAGCAGCTACCGGACTGATCCTCTCTACGAGCAGTACTTC. The rearrangement uses TRBV4-1 and TRBJ2-7, with D possibly TRBD2 on 5 matching bases. Germline loops: CDR1 MGHRA, CDR2 YSYEKL. The CDR3 runs to 15 residues. The V gene lost 5 bases and the J gene lost 3 bases, with 17 bases spanning the gap.

This clonotype was counted many times. This chain joins TRBV5-1 and TRBJ2-1; TRBD1 matches 10 bases. Germline CDR1 reads SGHRS; CDR2 reads YFSETQ. Unmatched junction bases numbered 4, after V lost 2 bases and J lost 2 bases. The CDR3 loop spans 16 amino acids. The CDR3 nucleotides are TGCGCCAGCAGCTTAGGGGACAGGGGCGCCTACAATGAGCAGTTCTTC. This translates into CASSLGDRGAYNEQFF.

This clonotype was seen repeatedly, ten times or more. This chain uses TRBV10-3 with TRBJ2-1; the match to TRBD2 covers 9 bases. Germline V gene lookup returns CDR1 ENHRY and CDR2 SYGVKD. J gave up 7 bases and V 0 bases, and 19 bases lay outside the gene matches. The CDR3 loop spans 20 amino acids. The CDR3 nucleotides are TGTGCCATCAGTGAGTCTTTAGGGACTAGCCTTAGCGGAGCGGGAAATGAGCAGTTCTTC. This encodes CAISESLGTSLSGAGNEQFF.